This T cell receptor (beta chain) comes out of a study of OX40 agonist ivuxolimab in advanced cancers. Background on the study: An agonistic anti-OX40 (CD134) antibody, ivuxolimab, was used to treat the patients. Patients were infused with ivuxolimab every 2 weeks at 0.01 to 10 mg/kg. Regarding the study as a whole: Fewer expanded clones were found on average in CD4+ than in CD8+ T cells.

As concerns this clone: Its antigen remains unidentified.

The data were produced by immunoSEQ multiplex PCR, yet TCRdb's version contains in-frame clones alone and is incomplete. The table includes approximately 71,000 clones, just under 95% detected once. CDR1 WSHSY and CDR2 SAAADI come from the germline V gene. V lost 11 bases and J lost 3, with 14 bases in between. The CDR3 covers 13 residues. Blood samples were obtained at baseline, cycle 4 day 1, and cycle 7 day 1. The sequences come from CD4+ or CD8+ T cells sorted from blood, collected in a trial of the OX40 agonist ivuxolimab. The chain joins TRBV10-2 to TRBJ1-5, with D maybe TRBD1 (6 bases). The source of this sequence is an adult with an advanced solid tumor such as melanoma, head and neck, liver or kidney cancer. DNA for the CDR3: TGCGCCGTGCAAGACAGGCCCAATCAGCCCCAGCATTTT. Translation: CAVQDRPNQPQHF.